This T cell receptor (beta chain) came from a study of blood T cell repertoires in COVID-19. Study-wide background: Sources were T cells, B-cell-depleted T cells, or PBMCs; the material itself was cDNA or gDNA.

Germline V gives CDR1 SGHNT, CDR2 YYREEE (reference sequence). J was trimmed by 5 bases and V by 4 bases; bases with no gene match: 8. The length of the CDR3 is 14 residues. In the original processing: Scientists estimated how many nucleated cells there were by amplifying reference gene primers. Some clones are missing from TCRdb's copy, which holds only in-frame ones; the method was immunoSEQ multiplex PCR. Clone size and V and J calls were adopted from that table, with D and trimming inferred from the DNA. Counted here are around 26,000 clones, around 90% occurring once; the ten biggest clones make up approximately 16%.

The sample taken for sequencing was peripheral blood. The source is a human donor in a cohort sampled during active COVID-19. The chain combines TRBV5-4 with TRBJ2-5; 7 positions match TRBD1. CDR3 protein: CASSPTGARETQYF. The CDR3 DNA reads TGTGCCAGCAGCCCAACAGGGGCTCGGGAGACCCAGTACTTC.